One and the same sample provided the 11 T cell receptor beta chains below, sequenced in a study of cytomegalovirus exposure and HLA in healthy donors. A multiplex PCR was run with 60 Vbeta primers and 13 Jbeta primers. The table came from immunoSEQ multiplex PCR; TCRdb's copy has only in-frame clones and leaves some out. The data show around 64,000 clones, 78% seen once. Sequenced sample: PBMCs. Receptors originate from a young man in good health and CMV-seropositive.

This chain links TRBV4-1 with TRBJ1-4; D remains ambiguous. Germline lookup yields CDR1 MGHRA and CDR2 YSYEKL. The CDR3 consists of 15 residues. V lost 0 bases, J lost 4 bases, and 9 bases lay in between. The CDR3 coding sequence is TGCGCCAGCAGCCAAGACCGGGAAGGTAATGAAAAACTGTTTTTT. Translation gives CASSQDREGNEKLFF.

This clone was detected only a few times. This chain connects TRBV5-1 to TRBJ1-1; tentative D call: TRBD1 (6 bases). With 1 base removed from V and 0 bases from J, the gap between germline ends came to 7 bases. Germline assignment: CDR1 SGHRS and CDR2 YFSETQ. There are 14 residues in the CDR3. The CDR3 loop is CASSLQGMNTEAFF. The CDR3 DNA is TGCGCCAGCAGCTTGCAGGGGATGAACACTGAAGCTTTCTTT. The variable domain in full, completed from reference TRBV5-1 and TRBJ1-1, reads KAGVTQTPRYLIKTRGQQVTLSCSPISGHRSVSWYQQTPGQGLQFLFEYFSETQRNKGNFPGRFSGRQFSNSRSEMNVSTLELGDSALYLCASSLQGMNTEAFFGQGTRLTVV.

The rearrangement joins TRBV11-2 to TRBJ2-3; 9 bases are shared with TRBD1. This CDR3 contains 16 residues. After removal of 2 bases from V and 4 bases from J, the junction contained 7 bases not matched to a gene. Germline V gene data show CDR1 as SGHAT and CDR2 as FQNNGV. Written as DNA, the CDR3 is TGTGCCAGCAGCTTACTGGGACAGGGAAGACCAGATACGCAGTATTTT. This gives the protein CASSLLGQGRPDTQYF.

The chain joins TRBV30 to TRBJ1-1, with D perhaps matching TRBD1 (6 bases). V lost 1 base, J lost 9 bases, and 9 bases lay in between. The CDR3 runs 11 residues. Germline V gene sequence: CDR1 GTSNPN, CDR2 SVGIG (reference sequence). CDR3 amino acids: CAWSATGKAFF. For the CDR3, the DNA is TGTGCCTGGAGTGCAACAGGGAAAGCTTTCTTT.

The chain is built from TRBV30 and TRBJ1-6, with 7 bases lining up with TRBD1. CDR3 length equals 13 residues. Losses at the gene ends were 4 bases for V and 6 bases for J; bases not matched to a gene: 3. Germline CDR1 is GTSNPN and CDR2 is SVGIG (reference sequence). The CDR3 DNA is TGTGCCTGGACGGGACAGTCTAATTCACCCCTCCACTTT. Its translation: CAWTGQSNSPLHF.

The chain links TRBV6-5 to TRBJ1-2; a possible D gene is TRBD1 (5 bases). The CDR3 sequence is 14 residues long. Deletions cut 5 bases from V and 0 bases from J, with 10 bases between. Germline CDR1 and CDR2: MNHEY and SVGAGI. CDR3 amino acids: CASSTDSPNYGYTF. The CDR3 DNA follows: TGTGCCAGCAGTACTGACAGTCCTAACTATGGCTACACCTTC.

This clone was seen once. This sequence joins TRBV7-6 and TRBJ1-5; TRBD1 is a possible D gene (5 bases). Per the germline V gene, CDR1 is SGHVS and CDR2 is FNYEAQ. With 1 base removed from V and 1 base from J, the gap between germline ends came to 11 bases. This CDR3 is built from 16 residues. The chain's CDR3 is CASSLEGSGSNQPQHF. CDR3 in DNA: TGTGCCAGCAGCTTAGAGGGGTCAGGCAGCAATCAGCCCCAGCATTTT.

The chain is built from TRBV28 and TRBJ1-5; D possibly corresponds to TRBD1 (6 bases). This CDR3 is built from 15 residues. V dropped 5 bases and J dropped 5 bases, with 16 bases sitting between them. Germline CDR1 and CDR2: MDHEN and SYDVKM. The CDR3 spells CASSAAAGAYQPQHF. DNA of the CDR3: TGTGCCAGCAGTGCCGCGGCAGGGGCCTATCAGCCCCAGCATTTT.

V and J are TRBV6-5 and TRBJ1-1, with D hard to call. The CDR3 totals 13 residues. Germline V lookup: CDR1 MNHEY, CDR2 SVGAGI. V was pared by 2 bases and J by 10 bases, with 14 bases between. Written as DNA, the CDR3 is TGTGCCAGCAGTTACCGGGTGTTGGTTCCAGCTTTCTTT. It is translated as CASSYRVLVPAFF.

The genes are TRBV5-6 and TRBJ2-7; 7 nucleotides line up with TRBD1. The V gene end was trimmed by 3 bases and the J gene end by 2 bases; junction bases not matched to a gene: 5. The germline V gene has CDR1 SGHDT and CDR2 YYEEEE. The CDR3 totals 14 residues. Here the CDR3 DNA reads TGTGCCAGCAGCTCTACAGGGGTGCCCTACGAGCAGTACTTC. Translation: CASSSTGVPYEQYF. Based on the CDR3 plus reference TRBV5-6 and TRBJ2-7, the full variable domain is DAGVTQSPTHLIKTRGQQVTLRCSPKSGHDTVSWYQQALGQGPQFIFQYYEEEERQRGNFPDRFSGHQFPNYSSELNVNALLLGDSALYLCASSSTGVPYEQYFGPGTRLTVT.

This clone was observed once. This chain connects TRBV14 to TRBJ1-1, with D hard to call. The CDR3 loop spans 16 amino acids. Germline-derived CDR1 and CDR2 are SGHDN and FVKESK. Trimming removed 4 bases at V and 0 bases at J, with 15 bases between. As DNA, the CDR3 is TGTGCCAGCAGCCTCTTTTTGTGGCCGATGAACACTGAAGCTTTCTTT. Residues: CASSLFLWPMNTEAFF.